This TCR beta chain stems from a study of CD8+ T cells in alopecia areata. Study-wide findings and caveats: Under tofacitinib, numerous expanded lesional clonotypes remained detectable in scalp and blood. On tofacitinib, scalp clonality and expanded CD8+ clones among top 100 fell significantly.

Trimming shortened V by 0 bases and J by 4 bases, and 15 bases separated the two germline ends. Per germline, CDR1 GTSNPN and CDR2 SVGIG (reference sequence). The CDR3 spans 16 residues. About this clone: The antigen is undetermined.

Treatment of the sample: oral pan-JAK inhibitor, 5-10 mg twice daily. Alopecia areata patients provided lesional scalp punch biopsies and peripheral blood, both collected for the study. PBMCs yielded sorted CD4+ and CD8+ T cells. cDNA prepared by RNA extraction and subsequent reverse transcription served as the template for sequencing. Assay: immunoSEQ multiplex PCR; the TCRdb copy retains only in-frame clones and omits some. The repertoire holds just over 150,000 clones, just over 65% seen once, with around 0.91% in the top ten. The J gene is TRBJ1-4, the V gene TRBV30; D gene unclear. The source was CD4+ T cells sorted from blood, collected at week 4, from a patient treated with tofacitinib. The sequence came from a human donor with alopecia areata. The CDR3 coding sequence is TGTGCCTGGAGTGTCGGAGAGGGAGGGCTTAATGAAAAACTGTTTTTT. Its protein product is CAWSVGEGGLNEKLFF.